This T cell receptor (beta chain) was retrieved from a study of T cell repertoires in cytomegalovirus infection. Study-wide background: Epitope selection comprised recently identified HLA-C-restricted CMV epitopes and well-studied HLA-B-restricted CMV epitopes. Public TCR beta signature analysis indicated the presence of both CMV infection and matching HLA type.

Study results and caveats: In two of eight donors, the top clonotype was HLA-C-restricted CMV-specific.

CDR1 is SNHLY, CDR2 FYNNEI, per germline. Deletions cut 4 bases from V and 2 bases from J, with 19 bases between. CDR3 size: 17 residues. This clonotype was observed a handful of times. The target antigen is unknown. TCRdb reprocessed the reads with MiXCR, giving one entry per CDR3 protein. This sample has 680,000 or so distinct CDR3 sequences; roughly a third occur once, and the top ten carry roughly 18%. The receptor was isolated from a human donor in good health (CMV status not recorded). Some clones in this sample may be carry-over from other donors' samples. The input for sequencing was cultured PBMCs, taken from culture after CMV antigen stimulation. The V gene is TRBV2, the J gene TRBJ2-3; D gene uncertain. Here the CDR3 DNA reads TGTGCCAGCAGTGGAAGGTTACTCGAGTATCACACAGATACGCAGTATTTT. Protein sequence: CASSGRLLEYHTDTQYF.